These 15 T cell receptor beta chains share one sample of origin, sequenced in a study of prognosis after radiotherapy for stage I lung cancer. With two-round multiplex PCR, TCR beta CDR3 sequences were amplified from genomic DNA. First-round PCR, the initial amplification, used primers specific to each TRBV and TRBJ gene. Each CDR3 protein gets one entry after TCRdb re-called the multiplex PCR reads with MiXCR. Here the sample spans some 38,000 distinct CDR3 sequences, around 24% being singletons. Specimen: PBMCs, collected before or after stereotactic body radiation therapy (not recorded which). These TCRs come from a donor at least 50 years old with non-small cell lung cancer.

This clonotype was recorded many times. The chain has TRBV4-1 and TRBJ2-5; D not resolved. Trimming removed 0 bases from V and 1 base from J, with 15 bases in between. CDR3 length equals 17 residues. CDR1 is MGHRA and CDR2 is YSYEKL in the germline V gene. The CDR3: CASSQDGRGGAQETQYF. The DNA for the CDR3 is TGCGCCAGCAGCCAAGATGGCAGAGGCGGAGCCCAAGAGACCCAGTACTTC.

With respect to this clonotype: A single base is all that separates this from a far larger clone, so a read error is likely. The DNA is omitted, as the CDR3 cannot be located on it reliably, and the CDR3 follows TCRdb's listing. The CDR3 spells CASSYGFGAGRTDTQYF. J is TRBJ2-3 and V is TRBV6-8; the listed D gene, TRBD1, was not tested against the DNA. Termini included, the CDR3 measures 17 amino acids. CDR1 is MNHGY and CDR2 is SAAAGT in the germline V gene.

This chain connects TRBV10-3 to TRBJ2-3; D gene ambiguous. Germline CDR1 reads ENHRY; CDR2 reads SYGVKD. CDR3 length equals 13 residues. Trimming left V 2 bases short and J 0 bases short, with 3 bases between. CDR3 coding DNA: TGTGCCATCAGTGAGGACAGCACAGATACGCAGTATTTT. Translation gives CAISEDSTDTQYF.

This clonotype was observed at least ten times. This chain uses TRBV30 with TRBJ2-7; the D gene is possibly TRBD2 (5 bases). The CDR3 contains 11 residues. Trimming shortened V by 2 bases and J by 5 bases, and 7 bases separated the two germline ends. CDR1 is GTSNPN, CDR2 SVGIG, per germline (reference sequence). The CDR3 spells CAWSWRNEQYF. The DNA for the CDR3 is TGTGCCTGGAGTTGGAGGAACGAGCAGTACTTC.

At least ten counts were recorded for this clonotype. V gene TRBV3-1 combines with J gene TRBJ2-7; D is unclear. Trimming took 2 bases from V and 4 from J, leaving 18 bases between them. Germline values: CDR1 LGHDT, CDR2 YNNKEL (reference sequence). The CDR3 covers 16 residues. CDR3 coding DNA: TGTGCCAGCAGCCAATCCGGTTCGGCAGGCAGGTACGAGCAGTACTTC. It codes for CASSQSGSAGRYEQYF.

Ten or more counts support this clonotype. The chain joins TRBV6-2 or TRBV6-3 to TRBJ2-1, with D maybe TRBD2 (5 bases). CDR3 length equals 15 residues. V was shortened by 7 bases and J by 3 bases, with 16 bases between the two germline ends. The V gene's germline CDR1 is MNHEY and CDR2 SVGEGT. This chain's CDR3 is CASIKSRGIYNEQFF. DNA for the CDR3: TGTGCCAGCATCAAGAGCCGGGGAATCTACAATGAGCAGTTCTTC.

Concerning this clonotype: Being one base from a much bigger clone, this may be a read error. The rearrangement uses TRBV27 and TRBJ2-3; 9 bases fit TRBD1. The CDR3 runs to 16 residues. The germline CDR1 and CDR2 sequences are MNHEY and SMNVEV (reference sequence). Germline trimming cut 10 bases from V and 4 bases from J; bases unmatched to any gene: 15. CDR3 sequence reads: CAININRDRVPDTQYF. The CDR3 DNA reads TGTGCCATCAATATCAACCGGGACAGGGTCCCAGATACGCAGTATTTT.

Ten or more counts support this clonotype. This chain joins TRBV6-5 and TRBJ2-1; the D is unclear. V dropped 4 bases and J dropped 10 bases, with 14 bases sitting between them. Germline CDR1 is MNHEY and CDR2 is SVGAGI. The CDR3 consists of 13 residues. CDR3 amino acids: CASSFRKGREQFF. The CDR3 coding sequence is TGTGCCAGCAGTTTCCGTAAGGGTAGGGAGCAGTTCTTC.

Concerning this clonotype: It is likely a read error: a sequence one base away is far more abundant. The rearrangement links TRBV6-2 or TRBV6-3 to TRBJ2-3; no definite D call. Germline V CDR1 and CDR2: MNHEY, SVGEGT. The CDR3 is 15 amino acids. The ends were cut back, 5 bases at V and 0 bases at J, with 12 bases in the middle. CDR3 nucleotide sequence: TGTGCCAGCAGTAAAACAGTGGTTAGCACAGATACGCAGTATTTT. Its protein product is CASSKTVVSTDTQYF.

In regard to this clonotype: It may be a read error: a sequence one base away is much more abundant. The chain has TRBV5-5 and TRBJ2-7; possible D gene TRBD2, 7 bases. Trimming removed 4 bases from V and 4 bases from J, with 15 bases in between. The CDR3 is 14 residues long. Germline assignment: CDR1 SGHKS and CDR2 YYEKEE (reference sequence). This chain's CDR3 is CASSPRGGKYEQYF. In DNA, the CDR3 is TGTGCCAGCAGCCCCCGCGGGGGCAAGTACGAGCAGTACTTC.

In its sample, this clonotype was seen many times. V and J are TRBV19 and TRBJ1-2; 9 bases map to TRBD1. The CDR3 is 14 amino acids. J was trimmed by 5 bases and V by 5 bases; bases with no gene match: 6. Per the germline V gene, CDR1 is LNHDA and CDR2 is SQIVND (reference sequence). The CDR3 DNA is TGTGCCAGTAGTCCGGCGGACAGGGGATATGGCTACACCTTC. It encodes CASSPADRGYGYTF.

The table lists this clonotype with a few counts. A much larger clonotype is one base distant, so this may be a read error. V is TRBV28 and J is TRBJ2-7; 7 bases match TRBD1. Unmatched junction bases numbered 9, after V lost 7 bases and J lost 6 bases. The CDR3 length is 13 residues. Germline V gene lookup returns CDR1 MDHEN and CDR2 SYDVKM. The DNA of the CDR3 is TGTGCCAGCAATAAGGGGGCTCTGATCGAGCAGTACTTC. Translation: CASNKGALIEQYF.

The J gene is TRBJ2-5, the V gene TRBV3-1, with D hard to call. CDR3 length equals 15 residues. V lost 4 bases and J 5 bases, leaving 17 bases between the germline ends. Germline CDR1 reads LGHDT; CDR2 reads YNNKEL (reference sequence). The CDR3 protein is CASSRKWPRQETQYF. The CDR3 nucleotides read TGTGCCAGCAGCCGGAAATGGCCCCGTCAGGAGACCCAGTACTTC.

The table lists this clonotype with many counts. CDR3: CSVLTSGRTGELFF. The DNA for the CDR3 is TGCAGCGTCCTGACTAGCGGGAGAACCGGGGAGCTGTTTTTT. This chain links TRBV29-1 with TRBJ2-2; 12 nucleotides line up with TRBD2. In germline, CDR1 is SQVTM, CDR2 ANQGSEA. This CDR3 is 14 amino acids long. The V segment lost 6 bases and the J segment 5 bases; nucleotides outside the gene matches: 4.

The V gene is TRBV6-5, the J gene TRBJ1-2; D is unresolved. Germline CDR1 is MNHEY and CDR2 is SVGAGI. V was shortened by 0 bases and J by 0 bases, with 5 bases between the two germline ends. CDR3 length equals 14 residues. The CDR3 sequence: CASSYSASNYGYTF. The CDR3, as DNA: TGTGCCAGCAGTTACTCTGCCTCTAACTATGGCTACACCTTC.